Presented here are 18 T cell receptor beta chains from one specimen sequenced in a study of cytomegalovirus exposure and HLA in healthy donors. Measured with immunoSEQ multiplex PCR; TCRdb has only the in-frame clones, and not every one. The data show around 130,000 clones, around nine tenths seen once. The source material was PBMCs. These receptors originate from a young man in good health and CMV-seronegative.

The rearrangement joins TRBV10-3 to TRBJ2-7; the D gene is possibly TRBD2 (6 bases). V was shortened by 2 bases and J by 0 bases, with 11 bases between the two germline ends. CDR1 is ENHRY and CDR2 is SYGVKD in the germline V gene. The length of the CDR3 is 15 residues. CDR3: CAISEVDGSSYEQYF. CDR3 nucleotide sequence: TGTGCCATCAGTGAGGTAGACGGGAGCTCCTACGAGCAGTACTTC.

The J gene is TRBJ1-1, the V gene TRBV11-2; 8 bases are shared with TRBD1. The CDR3 extends over 13 amino acids. Germline CDR1 SGHAT, CDR2 FQNNGV. Trimming removed 5 bases from V and 3 bases from J; junction bases left unmatched: 2. The CDR3 loop is CASSPTGDTEAFF. The CDR3, as DNA: TGTGCCAGCAGCCCGACAGGGGACACTGAAGCTTTCTTT.

The genes are TRBV5-1 and TRBJ2-1; D is undetermined. V was cut by 0 bases and J by 5 bases, with 6 bases left in between. CDR1 SGHRS and CDR2 YFSETQ come from the germline V gene. The CDR3 sequence is 13 residues long. The CDR3 sequence is CASSLVPDNEQFF. CDR3 nucleotides: TGCGCCAGCAGCTTGGTGCCAGACAATGAGCAGTTCTTC.

The chain couples TRBV19 to TRBJ2-3, with 8 bases that match TRBD1. Germline V gene data show CDR1 as LNHDA and CDR2 as SQIVND (reference sequence). The CDR3 consists of 14 residues. V dropped 4 bases and J dropped 5; count of bases not matched to a gene: 5. The CDR3 loop is CASSTDRGGDTQYF. CDR3 in DNA: TGTGCCAGTAGTACTGACAGGGGAGGAGATACGCAGTATTTT.

This clone was counted only a few times. Other nucleotide sequences from this sample produce the same CDR3. The chain joins TRBV10-2 to TRBJ1-2; 7 bases are a match to TRBD1. Germline V lookup: CDR1 WSHSY, CDR2 SAAADI. The V gene end was trimmed by 6 bases and the J gene end by 1 base; junction bases not matched to a gene: 2. The CDR3 has 13 amino acids. This chain's CDR3 is CASSRDSNYGYTF. The DNA of the CDR3 is TGCGCCAGCAGCAGGGACAGTAACTATGGCTACACCTTC.

Written as DNA, the CDR3 is TGTGCCAGCAGCTTGGATTCCAGGAACACTGAAGCTTTCTTT. Protein sequence: CASSLDSRNTEAFF. V gene TRBV5-5 combines with J gene TRBJ1-1; D is unresolved. Deletions cut 0 bases from V and 1 base from J, with 7 bases between. Germline V lookup: CDR1 SGHKS, CDR2 YYEKEE (reference sequence). CDR3 length: 14 amino acids.

In this sample, this clone turned up once. The rearrangement uses TRBV4-3 and TRBJ2-1; the D gene is possibly TRBD2 (5 bases). Germline lookup yields CDR1 LGHNA and CDR2 YSLEER. The V and J ends lost 0 bases and 9 bases respectively, with 9 bases between them. The CDR3 consists of 13 residues. The CDR3 spells CASSQENRGEQFF. The CDR3, as DNA: TGCGCCAGCAGCCAAGAGAACCGGGGTGAGCAGTTCTTC.

The chain combines TRBV30 with TRBJ2-6; the D gene is possibly TRBD1 (6 bases). V was cut by 2 bases and J by 2 bases, with 10 bases left in between. Germline CDR1 GTSNPN, CDR2 SVGIG (reference sequence). The CDR3 runs 15 residues. The CDR3 nucleotides read TGTGCCTGGAGTATAGCAGGGGCTGGGGCCAACGTCCTGACTTTC. This gives the protein CAWSIAGAGANVLTF.

This clone was detected only once. The rearrangement joins TRBV10-2 to TRBJ2-7; 10 positions match TRBD1. CDR1 is WSHSY, CDR2 SAAADI, per germline. The ends lost 9 bases at V and 6 bases at J; junction bases unmatched: 14. CDR3 length equals 15 residues. The CDR3 DNA reads TGCGCCAGTAAAACAGGATTGACAGGGGGCCTCGAGCAGTACTTC. It codes for CASKTGLTGGLEQYF.

This clone was counted a few times. The chain has TRBV9 and TRBJ1-2, with a possible D match to TRBD1 (5 bases). V dropped 3 bases and J dropped 2 bases, with 8 bases sitting between them. The CDR3 spans 13 residues. Germline values: CDR1 SGDLS, CDR2 YYNGEE. CDR3 bases: TGTGCCAGCAGCGGCGGGACCAACTATGGCTACACCTTC. It yields the protein CASSGGTNYGYTF.

This chain joins TRBV7-9 and TRBJ1-2, with D possibly being TRBD1 (5 bases). Deletions cut 2 bases from V and 9 bases from J, with 25 bases between. Germline CDR1 is SEHNR and CDR2 is FQNEAQ (reference sequence). CDR3 length: 17 residues. CDR3 coding DNA: TGTGCCAGCAGCTTATCTCATAATTCAGTCAGGGCTTCTAGCTACACCTTC. Its translation is CASSLSHNSVRASSYTF. The variable domain in full, with the rest retrieved from reference TRBV7-9 and TRBJ1-2, is DTGVSQNPRHKITKRGQNVTFRCDPISEHNRLYWYRQTLGQGPEFLTYFQNEAQLEKSRLLSDRFSAERPKGSFSTLEIQRTEQGDSAMYLCASSLSHNSVRASSYTFGSGTRLTVV.

The gene calls are TRBV7-2 and TRBJ2-1; 11 bases are shared with TRBD2. The CDR3 runs to 15 residues. The germline V gene has CDR1 SGHTA and CDR2 FQGNSA. J lost 9 bases, V lost 4 bases, and 8 bases had no gene match. Here the CDR3 reads CASSSYSGRDAEQFF. DNA of the CDR3: TGTGCCAGCAGCTCCTATAGCGGGAGGGACGCTGAGCAGTTCTTC. Using reference TRBV7-2 and TRBJ2-1 for the parts outside the CDR3, the full variable domain is GAGVSQSPSNKVTEKGKDVELRCDPISGHTALYWYRQSLGQGLEFLIYFQGNSAPDKSGLPSDRFSAERTGGSVSTLTIQRTQQEDSAVYLCASSSYSGRDAEQFFGPGTRLTVL.

The J gene is TRBJ2-7, the V gene TRBV2; D remains unclear. This CDR3 has 12 amino acids. V lost 7 bases and J lost 6, with 13 bases in between. Germline CDR1 SNHLY, CDR2 FYNNEI. The CDR3 DNA sequence: TGTGCCAGCACTTTCACGGGTAGCGAGCAGTACTTC. Amino acid sequence: CASTFTGSEQYF.

This sequence joins TRBV4-1 and TRBJ1-6; 7 positions match TRBD1. Per the germline V gene, CDR1 is MGHRA and CDR2 is YSYEKL. V was pared by 1 base and J by 10 bases, with 7 bases of the junction left unmatched. This CDR3 contains 15 residues. CDR3 loop: CASSQVDRQGSPLHF. CDR3 nucleotides: TGCGCCAGCAGCCAAGTGGACAGGCAGGGCTCACCCCTCCACTTT.

In its sample, this clone was seen a few times. The rearrangement links TRBV20-1 to TRBJ2-7; TRBD2 is a possible D gene (6 bases). The CDR3 has 11 amino acids. V was cut by 5 bases and J by 5 bases, with 10 bases left in between. Germline CDR1 is DFQATT and CDR2 is SNEGSKA (reference sequence). CDR3 region: CSAAWEDEQYF. CDR3 in DNA: TGCAGTGCTGCCTGGGAGGACGAGCAGTACTTC.

This clone is a singleton in its sample. V and J are TRBV7-9 and TRBJ2-1; D not certain. The CDR3 contains 13 residues. Trimming took off 1 base at V and 3 bases at J, with 4 bases between the two ends. In germline, CDR1 is SEHNR, CDR2 FQNEAQ (reference sequence). In DNA form, the CDR3 reads TGTGCCAGCAGCTTAGGTAGCTACAATGAGCAGTTCTTC. Protein sequence: CASSLGSYNEQFF.

This chain joins TRBV30 and TRBJ1-4; D ambiguous. CDR3 size: 12 residues. In germline, CDR1 is GTSNPN, CDR2 SVGIG (reference sequence). Trimming cost V 2 bases and J 8 bases, with 9 bases left between them. CDR3 sequence reads: CAWSNTQEKLFF. DNA of the CDR3: TGTGCCTGGAGTAATACACAGGAAAAACTGTTTTTT.

Concerning this clone: Other DNA sequences in this sample translate to the same CDR3. The rearrangement uses TRBV7-9 and TRBJ1-2; D is unclear. Germline CDR1 reads SEHNR; CDR2 reads FQNEAQ (reference sequence). V was cut by 6 bases and J by 1 base, with 9 bases left in between. There are 13 residues in the CDR3. The CDR3 sequence is CASRPTGNYGYTF. The CDR3, as DNA: TGTGCCAGCAGACCGACGGGTAACTATGGCTACACCTTC.